This T cell receptor (beta chain) was profiled in a study of T cell responses to AZD1222 COVID-19 vaccine. Assay used: immunoSEQ multiplex PCR; TCRdb lists only in-frame clones, some missing. Of 200,000 or so clones in the sample, around 94% were seen once. Trimming stripped 3 bases from V and 7 bases from J, with 9 bases between. CDR1 is SEHNR and CDR2 is FQNEAQ in the germline V gene (reference sequence). The CDR3 has 12 amino acids. This TCR came from an adult in good health. The rearrangement uses TRBV7-9 and TRBJ1-1, with D perhaps TRBD1 (5 bases). Sequences were derived from peripheral blood, sampled on day 0 of AZD1222 vaccination. CDR3 sequence (DNA): TGTGCCAGCAGCTTGGCAGGGATTGAAGCTTTCTTT. Amino acids: CASSLAGIEAFF.